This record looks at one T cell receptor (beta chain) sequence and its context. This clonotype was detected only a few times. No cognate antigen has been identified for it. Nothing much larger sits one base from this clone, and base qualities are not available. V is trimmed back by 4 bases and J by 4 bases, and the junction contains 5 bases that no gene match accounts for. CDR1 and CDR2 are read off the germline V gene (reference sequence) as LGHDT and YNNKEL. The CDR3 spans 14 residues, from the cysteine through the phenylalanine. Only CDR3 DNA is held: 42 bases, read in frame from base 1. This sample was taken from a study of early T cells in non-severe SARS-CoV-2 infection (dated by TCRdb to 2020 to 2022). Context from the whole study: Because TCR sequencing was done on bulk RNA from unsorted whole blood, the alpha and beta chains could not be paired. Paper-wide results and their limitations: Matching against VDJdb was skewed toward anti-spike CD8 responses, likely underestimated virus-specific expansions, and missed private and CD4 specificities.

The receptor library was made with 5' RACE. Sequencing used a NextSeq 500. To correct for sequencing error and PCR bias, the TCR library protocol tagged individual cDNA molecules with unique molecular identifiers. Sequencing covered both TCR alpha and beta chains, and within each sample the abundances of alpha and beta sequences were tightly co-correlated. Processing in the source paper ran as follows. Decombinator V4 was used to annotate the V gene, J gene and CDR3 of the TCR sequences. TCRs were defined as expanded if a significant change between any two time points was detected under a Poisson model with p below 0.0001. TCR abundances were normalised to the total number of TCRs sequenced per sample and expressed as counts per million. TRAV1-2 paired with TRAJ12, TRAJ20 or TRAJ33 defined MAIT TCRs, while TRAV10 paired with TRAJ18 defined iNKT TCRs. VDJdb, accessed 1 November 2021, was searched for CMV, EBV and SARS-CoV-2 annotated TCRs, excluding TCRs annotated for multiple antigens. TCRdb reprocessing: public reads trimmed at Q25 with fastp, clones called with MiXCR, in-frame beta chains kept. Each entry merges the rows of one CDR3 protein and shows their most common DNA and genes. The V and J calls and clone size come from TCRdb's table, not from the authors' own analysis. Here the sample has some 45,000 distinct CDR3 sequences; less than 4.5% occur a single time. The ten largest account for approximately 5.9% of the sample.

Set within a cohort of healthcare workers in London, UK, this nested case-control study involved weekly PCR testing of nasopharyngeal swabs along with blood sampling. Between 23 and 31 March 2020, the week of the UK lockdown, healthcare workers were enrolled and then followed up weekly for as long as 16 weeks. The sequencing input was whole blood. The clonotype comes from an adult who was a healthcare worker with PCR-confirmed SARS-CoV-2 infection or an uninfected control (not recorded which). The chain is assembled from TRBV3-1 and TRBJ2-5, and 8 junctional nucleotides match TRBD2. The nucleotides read TGTGCCAGCAGCCGGATGACTAGCGCAGAGACCCAGTACTTC. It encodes CASSRMTSAETQYF.